The entry below gives a single TCR beta chain sequence along with its context. Its antigen is undetermined. Via MiXCR, TCRdb re-called the 5' RACE reads, giving one row per CDR3 protein. The sample consists of under 550,000 distinct CDR3 sequences, about a fifth of them appearing once. The data are from a study of T cells after yellow fever vaccination. Study in general: The SMART-Seq v4 Ultra Low Input method served to prepare the low-cell-number fractions. Study results and caveats: A minor fraction of clonotypes spanned both CD4 and CD8 compartments.

Looked up from germline, CDR1 is SGHTA and CDR2 is FQGNSA. Trimming pared 8 bases from V and 2 bases from J, leaving 14 bases between. This CDR3 has 14 residues. The chain is built from TRBV7-2 and TRBJ2-3; maybe TRBD2 (6 bases). The material was PBMCs, obtained more than 20 days after the first yellow fever vaccination. This clonotype was sampled from a man aged 18 to 29 who received the YFV17D yellow fever vaccine. This CDR3 is CASSQGLTTDTQYF. CDR3 nucleotides: TGTGCCAGCTCCCAGGGACTTACCACAGATACGCAGTATTTT.